Reported below is one T cell receptor beta chain. Per the germline V gene, CDR1 is LNHNV and CDR2 is YYDKDF (reference sequence). The V end lost 1 base, the J end lost 1 base, and 7 bases lay between the germline ends. There are 15 residues in the CDR3. The sample originates from a study of blood T cell repertoires in COVID-19. Study as a whole: The samples span acute and convalescent COVID-19 from the United States, Italy and Spain.

Study processing details: Amplification of reference gene primers was used by the study to estimate nucleated cell counts. Sequencing used immunoSEQ multiplex PCR; TCRdb keeps in-frame clones, though not all of them. That table is the source of V, J and clone size, and D and trimming were worked out from the DNA. This table has 300,000 or so clones, roughly 90% appearing once. The clonotype was recovered from a man aged 18 to 29 who had recovered from COVID-19. The sample taken for sequencing was peripheral blood. The V gene is TRBV15, the J gene TRBJ2-2, with a possible D match to TRBD2 (5 bases). The chain's CDR3 is CATSRGGKNTGELFF. DNA of the CDR3: TGTGCCACCAGCAGAGGAGGGAAGAACACCGGGGAGCTGTTTTTT.